Listed below are T cell receptor beta chains from one sample, sequenced in a study of blood T cells in healthy people across ages. TCRdb called the 5' RACE reads again in MiXCR, with one record for every CDR3 protein. The sample carries about 830,000 distinct CDR3 sequences, 58% recorded once. The sequencing sample was made of blood. These receptor sequences come from a man in his thirties or forties in good health. Both conserved end residues are part of each CDR3. D genes are given only for firm matches. Part of the rows lack a size; the others show once, few, many or a class for expanded clones.

v_call	d_call	j_call	cdr3_length	clone_size	cdr3_nt	cdr3_aa
TRBV20-1	NA	TRBJ2-7	12	NA	TGCAGTGCTAGGATAGACTCCTACGAGCAGTACTTC	CSARIDSYEQYF
TRBV5-1	NA	TRBJ2-5	15	NA	TGCGCCAGCAGCGCAGGACAGTCAAGCGTCGAGACCCAGTACTTC	CASSAGQSSVETQYF
TRBV29-1	NA	TRBJ2-1	15	few	TGCAGCGTTGAAGGCGCGGCAGGGGCATGGGGAGAGCAGTTCTTC	CSVEGAAGAWGEQFF
TRBV9	NA	TRBJ2-1	14	few	TGTGCCAGCAGCGTAGCTTTCGGGAGCCATGAGCAGTTCTTC	CASSVAFGSHEQFF
TRBV4-3	TRBD2	TRBJ2-1	19	NA	TGCGCCAGCAGCCAAACTAGCGGGGGGGCCCGTTATTCGTTCGGAGAGCAGTTCTTC	CASSQTSGGARYSFGEQFF
TRBV6-5	TRBD1	TRBJ2-1	15	few	TGTGCCAGCAGTTACGGGGACAGGGACCTCCAGGAGCAGTTCTTC	CASSYGDRDLQEQFF
TRBV6-5	NA	TRBJ2-1	12	NA	TGTGCCAGCGGACCCAGGGTACATGAGCAGTTCTTC	CASGPRVHEQFF
TRBV25-1	TRBD2	TRBJ2-1	15	NA	TGTGCCAGCAGCGCTAGCGGGCTAGGTTACAATGAGCAGTTCTTC	CASSASGLGYNEQFF
TRBV29-1	NA	TRBJ2-1	16	NA	TGCAGCGCCAACGGACACCACGACTCAATAAACAATGAGCAGTTCTTC	CSANGHHDSINNEQFF
TRBV5-1	NA	TRBJ2-1	15	NA	TGCGCCAGCAGCTTGGGGCCAGGGCAGTACAATGAGCAGTTCTTC	CASSLGPGQYNEQFF
TRBV6-1	NA	TRBJ1-2	17	few	TGTGCCAGCAGCTCGAACCCTGGTCAGTTCGTTAACTATGGCTACACCTTC	CASSSNPGQFVNYGYTF
TRBV5-1	TRBD1	TRBJ2-7	15	NA	TGCGCCAGCCGATATGGACAGGCCCTCTCCTACGAGCAGTACTTC	CASRYGQALSYEQYF
TRBV7-6	NA	TRBJ2-3	16	NA	TGTGCCAGCACCCCGGACCGGGGGCCCAGCACAGATACGCGGTATTTT	CASTPDRGPSTDTRYF
TRBV10-3	TRBD2	TRBJ2-1	15	few	TGTGCCATCAGTGTTGAGCGGGGGGGTTTTACTGAGCAGTTCTTC	CAISVERGGFTEQFF
TRBV3-1	NA	TRBJ1-1	15	NA	TGTGCCAGCAGCCGCGAACCGGGGAAGAACACTGAAGCTTTCTTT	CASSREPGKNTEAFF
TRBV3-1	TRBD1	TRBJ2-7	14	NA	TGTGCCAGCAGCTCCGACAGGGTGGGGCGCGAGCAGTACTTC	CASSSDRVGREQYF
TRBV27	TRBD2	TRBJ2-1	16	once	TGTGCCAGCGGTCCAGGGACTAGCGGGAGTCTACAGACCCAGTTCTTC	CASGPGTSGSLQTQFF
TRBV20-1	TRBD1	TRBJ1-1	16	NA	TGCAGTGCTCAGCCACACCCAAGGGGACAGATCACTGAAGCTTTCTTT	CSAQPHPRGQITEAFF
TRBV28	NA	TRBJ2-7	17	NA	TGTGCCAGCAGTGGCTCTTCAGGGGCAGATTTCAGTTACGAGCAGTACTTC	CASSGSSGADFSYEQYF
TRBV29-1	NA	TRBJ2-5	12	few	TGCAGCGCCGACTTAGACCAAGAGACCCAGTACTTC	CSADLDQETQYF
TRBV20-1	TRBD2	TRBJ2-3	14	few	TGCAGTGCTCGACTAGCGGGCCGCACAGATACGCAGTATTTT	CSARLAGRTDTQYF
TRBV7-9	TRBD1	TRBJ2-7	15	NA	TGTGCCTGCAGTCCCGGACAGGGGGGACCCTACGAGCAGTACTTC	CACSPGQGGPYEQYF
TRBV7-9	TRBD1	TRBJ2-5	15	NA	TGTGCCAGCAGCTTAATAACAGGGGGCACGGAGACCCAGTACTTC	CASSLITGGTETQYF
TRBV21-1	NA	TRBJ1-5	16	NA	TGTGCCAGCAGCTCATTCCCTCCGAATAAACATCAGCCCCAGCATTTT	CASSSFPPNKHQPQHF
TRBV6-1	NA	TRBJ1-2	13	NA	TGTGCCAGCAGTGAACCGGGGACGGCCGGCTACACCTTC	CASSEPGTAGYTF
TRBV7-6	NA	TRBJ2-1	15	few	TGTGCCAGCAGCTTAACAAGGATGTCCCGTCGTGAGCAGTTCTTC	CASSLTRMSRREQFF
TRBV20-1	NA	TRBJ1-5	14	NA	TGCAGTGTTAGGGAGGACCCGAGGACTCAGCCCCAGCATTTT	CSVREDPRTQPQHF
TRBV14	NA	TRBJ2-1	17	NA	TGTGCCAGCAGCCAAGTCTCCGGGAGCGTTTCCTACAATGAGCAGTTCTTC	CASSQVSGSVSYNEQFF
TRBV10-3	TRBD1	TRBJ1-6	14	NA	TGTGCCATCAACAAACAGGGGAAGAATTCACCCCTCCACTTT	CAINKQGKNSPLHF
TRBV6-2/TRBV6-3	TRBD1	TRBJ2-1	15	NA	TGTGCCAGCAGTTACGGCGAGGACAGGCCCAATGAGCAGTTCTTC	CASSYGEDRPNEQFF
TRBV2	TRBD1	TRBJ2-6	17	NA	TGTGCCAGCAATCCGGTCAGGGGGCTTGGAGGGGCCAACGTCCTGACTTTC	CASNPVRGLGGANVLTF
TRBV7-8	NA	TRBJ2-1	13	NA	TGTGCCAGCAGCCGAACCCTAGGGAATGAGCAGTTCTTC	CASSRTLGNEQFF
TRBV12-3/TRBV12-4	TRBD1	TRBJ2-7	15	NA	TGTGCCAGCAGTATCAGGACAGGGGGGGTGGGTGAGCAGTACTTC	CASSIRTGGVGEQYF
TRBV3-1	NA	TRBJ2-7	13	NA	TGTGCCAGCAGCCAAGATCGGCCGACCGTGCGGTACTTC	CASSQDRPTVRYF
TRBV14	NA	TRBJ2-3	14	NA	TGTGCCAGCAGGCGAAACGAGGAGACGGGTACGCAGTATTTT	CASRRNEETGTQYF
TRBV28	NA	TRBJ2-3	14	NA	TGTGCCAGCAGTTACGGGAACAGGCCAGATACGCAGTATTTT	CASSYGNRPDTQYF
TRBV24-1	NA	TRBJ1-1	14	NA	TGTGCCACCAGTGATCCGACAGAGAACACTGAAGCTTTCTTT	CATSDPTENTEAFF
TRBV7-9	NA	TRBJ2-3	14	NA	TGTGCCAGCAGCTCCGGGGTCAGGGCAGATACGCAGTATTTT	CASSSGVRADTQYF
TRBV20-1	TRBD1	TRBJ2-7	14	NA	TGCAGTGCCCCGGGGCGGACAGGATCCTACGAGCAGTACTTC	CSAPGRTGSYEQYF
TRBV12-5	TRBD1	TRBJ1-3	15	NA	TGTGCTAGTGGCGAAGACAGGGGGCTCGGAAACACCATATATTTT	CASGEDRGLGNTIYF
TRBV20-1	TRBD2	TRBJ2-5	13	NA	TGCAGTGCTCCTAGCGGAACACAAGAGACCCAGTACTTC	CSAPSGTQETQYF
TRBV7-3	NA	TRBJ2-7	14	NA	TGTGCCAGTCTTCTCTTGGGGGGGCGCAACGAGCAGTACTTC	CASLLLGGRNEQYF
TRBV20-1	NA	TRBJ1-5	14	NA	TGCAGTGCTAGGGCGGGGGCCTCCAATCAGCCCCAGCATTTT	CSARAGASNQPQHF
TRBV28	NA	TRBJ1-2	15	NA	TGTGCCAGCAGTTATACAGGGTTGGCTAACTATGGCTACACCTTC	CASSYTGLANYGYTF
TRBV10-3	NA	TRBJ2-3	14	NA	TGTGCCATCAGTGAGTCTCCCGACGCAGATACGCAGTATTTT	CAISESPDADTQYF
TRBV12-3/TRBV12-4	NA	TRBJ2-1	18	few	TGTGCCAGCAGTTCGGGTAGGGGGCGGGGGAGGTCCTACAATGAGCAGTTCTTC	CASSSGRGRGRSYNEQFF
TRBV3-1	NA	TRBJ2-7	13	few	TGTGCCAGCAGCCACTCCTGGACTGCCGAGCAGTACTTC	CASSHSWTAEQYF
TRBV3-1	NA	TRBJ2-7	13	NA	TGTGCCAGCAGCCACAGGGAGCCCTACGAGCAGTACTTC	CASSHREPYEQYF
TRBV27	TRBD2	TRBJ2-3	16	NA	TGTGCCAGCAGTACCGGGGAGGGCGGGTATCCAGATACGCAGTATTTT	CASSTGEGGYPDTQYF
TRBV9	NA	TRBJ2-2	14	NA	TGTGCCAGCAGCGTACTTGCGGGGCCCGGGGAGCTGTTTTTT	CASSVLAGPGELFF
TRBV5-1	TRBD2	TRBJ2-5	15	few	TGCGCCAGCAGCTTGGCCGTTAGCGGGGCAGAGACCCAGTACTTC	CASSLAVSGAETQYF
TRBV6-6	NA	TRBJ1-1	13	NA	TGTGCCAGCAGCCCACAGTCCGCTACTGAAGCTTTCTTT	CASSPQSATEAFF
TRBV6-2/TRBV6-3	NA	TRBJ2-3	11	NA	TGTGCCAGCAGTTGGATAGATACGCAGTATTTT	CASSWIDTQYF
TRBV25-1	NA	TRBJ2-1	14	NA	TGTGCCAGCGGAATGGGGGGGCCCTACAATGAGCAGTTCTTC	CASGMGGPYNEQFF
TRBV20-1	NA	TRBJ2-1	16	NA	TGCAGTGCTAGTGGTATTACGGGAGTGTCCTACAATGAGCAGTTCTTC	CSASGITGVSYNEQFF
TRBV20-1	NA	TRBJ2-1	15	NA	TGCAGTGCTGCCGGTAGTGGAGGTGGCTACAATGAGCAGTTCTTC	CSAAGSGGGYNEQFF
TRBV7-9	NA	TRBJ2-3	14	NA	TGTGCCAGCAGCCTGGGAGCAGCCGCAGATACGCAGTATTTT	CASSLGAAADTQYF
TRBV9	NA	TRBJ1-4	14	NA	TGTGCCAGCAGCGTAGGCATAACTAATGAAAAACTGTTTTTT	CASSVGITNEKLFF
TRBV7-2	TRBD1	TRBJ2-7	14	many	TGTGCCAGCAGCCCCCGACAGGGTCCCTACGAGCAGTACTTC	CASSPRQGPYEQYF